Here is one T cell receptor (beta chain) with its context. Antigen: not known. This CDR3 is built from 12 residues. Germline V gene data show CDR1 as SNHLY and CDR2 as FYNNEI. V lost 5 bases to trimming and J lost 9 bases, with 8 bases between them. The source of the sample is a study of early T cells in non-severe SARS-CoV-2 infection. Notes on the study in general: Anti-spike CD8 specificities were favored by VDJdb matching, whose results missed private and CD4 specificities.

One entry per CDR3 protein, called by TCRdb with MiXCR from the 5' RACE reads. Of approximately 110,000 distinct CDR3 sequences in the sample, under 15% were seen once. The sequenced sample was whole blood. The TCR was taken from an adult who was a healthcare worker with PCR-confirmed SARS-CoV-2 infection or an uninfected control (not recorded which). The chain uses TRBV2 and TRBJ1-6; no reliable D call. The CDR3 spells CASSTPPSPLHF. The CDR3 coding sequence is TGTGCCAGCAGTACCCCCCCTTCACCCCTCCACTTT.